This T cell receptor beta chain emerged from a study of shared clonotypes between healthy human individuals. Trimming cost V 4 bases and J 3 bases; bases outside gene matches: 9. The germline V gene encodes CDR1 SGHKS and CDR2 YYEKEE (reference sequence). This CDR3 contains 15 residues. Here immunoSEQ multiplex PCR was the method, and the copy in TCRdb shows in-frame clones only, minus some. The repertoire holds roughly 480,000 clones, roughly 78% seen once, with approximately 12% in the top ten. The count of this clone is one. Sequencing was carried out using PBMCs. The chain combines TRBV5-5 with TRBJ2-7; 8 positions agree with TRBD1. The source of this sequence is a woman between 40 and 55 years old in good health. Some clones in this sample may be carry-over from other donors' samples. Written as DNA, the CDR3 is TGTGCCAGCAGCAACTCACGGACAGGGAACTACGAGCAGTACTTC. This codes for CASSNSRTGNYEQYF.